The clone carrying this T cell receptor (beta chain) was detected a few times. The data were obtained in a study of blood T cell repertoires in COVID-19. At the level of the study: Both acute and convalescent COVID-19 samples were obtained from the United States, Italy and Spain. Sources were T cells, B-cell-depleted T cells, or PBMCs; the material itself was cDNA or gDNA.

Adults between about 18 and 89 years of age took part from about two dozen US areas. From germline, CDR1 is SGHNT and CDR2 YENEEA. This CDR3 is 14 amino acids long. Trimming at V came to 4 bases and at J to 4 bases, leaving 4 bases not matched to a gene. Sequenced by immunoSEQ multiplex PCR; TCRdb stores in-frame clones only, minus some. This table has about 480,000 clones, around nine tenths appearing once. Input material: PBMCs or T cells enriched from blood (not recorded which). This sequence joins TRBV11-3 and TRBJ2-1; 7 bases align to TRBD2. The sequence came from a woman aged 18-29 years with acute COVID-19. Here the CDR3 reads CASSYSGFYNEQFF. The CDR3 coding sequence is TGTGCCAGCAGCTATAGCGGGTTTTACAATGAGCAGTTCTTC.